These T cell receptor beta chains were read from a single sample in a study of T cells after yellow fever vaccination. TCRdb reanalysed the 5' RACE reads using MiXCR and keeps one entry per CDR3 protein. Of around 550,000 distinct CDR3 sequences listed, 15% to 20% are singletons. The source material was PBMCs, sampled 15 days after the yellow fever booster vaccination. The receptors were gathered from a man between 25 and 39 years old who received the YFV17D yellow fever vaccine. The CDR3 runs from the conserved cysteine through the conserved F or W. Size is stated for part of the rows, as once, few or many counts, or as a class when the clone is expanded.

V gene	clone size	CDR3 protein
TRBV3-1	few	CASSQRGRLADNEQFF
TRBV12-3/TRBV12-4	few	CASTRSGRAGEQFF
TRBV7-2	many	CASSPRTGEGQPQHF
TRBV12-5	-	CASGMALAGSETQYF
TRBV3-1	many	CASSQEEGMRGEQYF
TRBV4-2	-	CASSQSPLTQETQYF
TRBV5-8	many	CASSLDPDTQYF
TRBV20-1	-	CSVPQFNEQFF
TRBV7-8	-	CASSIGTSGAYEQYF
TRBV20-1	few	CSAERDRGVGYTF
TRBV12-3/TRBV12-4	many	CASSLAGGSYEQYF
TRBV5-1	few	CASRTPFGGSGTGELFF
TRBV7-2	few	CASSLGPGARYEQYF
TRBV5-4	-	CASSLEREDTGELFF
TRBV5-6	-	CASSLFLDPGADTQYF
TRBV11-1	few	CASSLDVLGVGPSNTEAFF
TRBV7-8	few	CASSLGQTRTDTQYF
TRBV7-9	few	CASSSPGQVPGGYTF
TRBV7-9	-	CASSSGRNTQYF
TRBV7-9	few	CASSLSGLAEETQYF
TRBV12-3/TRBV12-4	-	CASNPGLSETQYF
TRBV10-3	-	CAISEGNEQFF
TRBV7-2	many	CASSLGGNTDTQYF
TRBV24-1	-	CATESGSGTGELFF
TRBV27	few	CASSFGLAGRETQYF
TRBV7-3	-	CASSLSTSGRVTDTQYF
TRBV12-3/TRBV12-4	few	CASTPVGHDSYEQYF
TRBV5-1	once	CASSLDPGRTGELFF
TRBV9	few	CASSASGTPSSYNEQFF
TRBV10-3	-	CAISESDLGNQPQHF
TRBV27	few	CASSLRSQGAKRGELFF
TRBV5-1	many	CASSSTDTDTQYF
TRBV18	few	CASSPRTSRDEQYF
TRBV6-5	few	CASGTLETQYF
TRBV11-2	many	CASSLTDNEQFF
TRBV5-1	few	CASSTQGNTGELFF
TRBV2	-	CASSDFGRLDTQYF
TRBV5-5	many	CASSLNFPNTGELFF
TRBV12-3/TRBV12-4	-	CASSRDMNTEAFF